This record concerns one TCR beta chain sequence. No antigen is known for it. Profiled with immunoSEQ multiplex PCR; TCRdb holds only in-frame clones, not every one. The top ten clones hold roughly 0.13% of a sample with some 2,000,000 clones, more than 90% of them seen once. The length of the CDR3 is 12 residues. Germline values: CDR1 LNHNV, CDR2 YYDKDF (reference sequence). Trimming took off 2 bases at V and 4 bases at J, with 6 bases between the two ends. CD4+ cells were split into CD45RA+ naive and CD45RA-negative memory subsets. This record belongs to a study of shared clonotypes between healthy human individuals. About the study: CD4 naive and CD4 memory each took three plates per donor, while CD8 naive took two and CD8 memory one.

Regarding the study as a whole: Few donors restricted represented genetic and exposure-history diversity.

The chain uses TRBV15 and TRBJ2-7, with D maybe TRBD2 (5 bases). Specimen: naive CD4+ T cells sorted from blood. Described subset: CD45RA+ positively selected. This sequence originates from a young man in good health. The CDR3: CATSRSGYEQYF. CDR3 coding DNA: TGTGCCACCAGCAGATCGGGGTACGAGCAGTACTTC. Full variable domain (missing parts from reference TRBV15 and TRBJ2-7): DAMVIQNPRYQVTQFGKPVTLSCSQTLNHNVMYWYQQKSSQAPKLLFHYYDKDFNNEADTPDNFQSRRPNTSFCFLDIRSPGLGDTAMYLCATSRSGYEQYFGPGTRLTVT.